The 18 T cell receptor beta chains presented below share a single source sample, sequenced in a study of long-term antiretroviral therapy in people with HIV. Researchers report immunoSEQ v3.0 was run at survey level. Libraries were prepared by immunoSEQ multiplex PCR; TCRdb keeps only in-frame clonotypes and omits some of them. This sample has approximately 11,000 clones, with roughly 79% found just once. Sequencing used unsorted PBMCs, obtained at the start of antiretroviral therapy, before treatment. The receptors stem from a man younger than 45 with HIV.

V usage is TRBV7-9 and J usage is TRBJ2-2; D not resolved. Trimming took off 7 bases at V and 1 base at J, with 7 bases between the two ends. The germline V gene encodes CDR1 SEHNR and CDR2 FQNEAQ (reference sequence). The CDR3 covers 13 residues. CDR3: CASIHQNTGELFF. The CDR3 nucleotides read TGTGCCAGCATACATCAGAACACCGGGGAGCTGTTTTTT.

This clone was detected a few times. The chain uses TRBV10-3 and TRBJ2-2; D ambiguous. The CDR3 sequence is 13 residues long. CDR1 is ENHRY, CDR2 SYGVKD, per germline. Trimming left V 10 bases short and J 2 bases short, with 11 bases between. The CDR3 is CATRPDNTGELFF. CDR3 nucleotide sequence: TGTGCCACCCGCCCTGATAACACCGGGGAGCTGTTTTTT.

The genes are TRBV19 and TRBJ2-7; TRBD1 might be the D (6 bases). Trimming removed 4 bases from V and 2 bases from J, with 12 bases in between. In germline, CDR1 is LNHDA, CDR2 SQIVND (reference sequence). CDR3 length: 14 amino acids. This chain's CDR3 is CASSRQGMPYEQYF. For the CDR3, the DNA is TGTGCCAGTAGTAGGCAGGGGATGCCCTACGAGCAGTACTTC.

V gene TRBV19 combines with J gene TRBJ2-3; either TRBD1 or TRBD2 may fit D (6 bases each). Trimming took off 10 bases at V and 2 bases at J, with 16 bases between the two ends. Germline V lookup: CDR1 LNHDA, CDR2 SQIVND (reference sequence). The CDR3 is 14 residues long. Here the CDR3 reads CATSPGAFTDTQYF. Written as DNA, the CDR3 is TGTGCCACCTCACCGGGGGCATTCACAGATACGCAGTATTTT.

V is TRBV7-2 and J is TRBJ1-1; a weak D match, TRBD1 (5 bases). The CDR3 runs 15 residues. V dropped 3 bases and J dropped 8 bases, with 19 bases sitting between them. CDR1 and CDR2 (germline): SGHTA, FQGNSA. The CDR3 sequence: CASSFEGSRSTEAFF. The CDR3 DNA reads as TGTGCCAGCAGCTTCGAGGGGAGTAGATCGACAGAAGCTTTCTTT.

This clone appeared a few times. The rearrangement links TRBV10-1 to TRBJ1-5, with TRBD1 matching 7 bases. The CDR3 covers 13 residues. V gave up 6 bases and J gave up 8 bases; unmatched junction bases: 7. CDR1 WNHNN and CDR2 SYGVQD come from the germline V gene (reference sequence). CDR3 sequence reads: CASSPDRDKPQHF. CDR3 DNA sequence: TGCGCCAGCAGCCCCGACAGGGACAAGCCCCAGCATTTT.

V gene TRBV2 combines with J gene TRBJ1-1, with D unclear. V lost 3 bases, J lost 6 bases, and 14 bases lay in between. The CDR3 runs to 14 residues. The V gene's germline CDR1 is SNHLY and CDR2 FYNNEI. CDR3 in DNA: TGTGCCAGCAGTGAGGAAGGGTTTCTGGCTGAAGCTTTCTTT. Translated: CASSEEGFLAEAFF.

V gene TRBV18 combines with J gene TRBJ2-3, with 9 bases fitting TRBD1. Trimming at V came to 3 bases and at J to 5 bases, leaving 6 bases not matched to a gene. Germline CDR1 KGHSH, CDR2 LQKENI. CDR3 length: 15 residues. The CDR3 is CASSPGQGIIDTQYF. The DNA of the CDR3 is TGTGCCAGCTCACCCGGACAGGGGATTATAGATACGCAGTATTTT. Complete variable domain (other parts from reference TRBV18 and TRBJ2-3): NAGVMQNPRHLVRRRGQEARLRCSPMKGHSHVYWYRQLPEEGLKFMVYLQKENIIDESGMPKERFSAEFPKEGPSILRIQQVVRGDSAAYFCASSPGQGIIDTQYFGPGTRLTVL.

The rearrangement uses TRBV5-1 and TRBJ1-6; D may be TRBD1 (5 bases). The CDR3 extends over 14 amino acids. V lost 4 bases and J 6 bases, leaving 11 bases between the germline ends. The germline CDR1 and CDR2 sequences are SGHRS and YFSETQ. The CDR3 DNA reads as TGCGCCAGCAGCCTTAAGGGACCTAATTCACCCCTCCACTTT. The encoded protein is CASSLKGPNSPLHF.

V and J are TRBV4-1 and TRBJ2-2; D not resolved. This CDR3 is built from 12 residues. The ends were cut back, 5 bases at V and 5 bases at J, with 6 bases in the middle. Looked up from germline, CDR1 is MGHRA and CDR2 is YSYEKL. CDR3 nucleotides: TGCGCCAGCAGCGTAGGGACCGGGGAGCTGTTTTTT. Its translation is CASSVGTGELFF.

This rearrangement joins TRBV21-1 to TRBJ2-7; the table's D call, TRBD2, was not checked against the DNA. TRBV21-1 is shown as a pseudogene. There are 17 residues in the CDR3. CDR3 nucleotides: TGTGCCAGCAGCAAAAGGTCCCGGGACTATCGGTCCTACGAGCAGTACTTC. It encodes CASSKRSRDYRSYEQYF.

This chain connects TRBV20-1 to TRBJ2-7; 7 nucleotides agree with TRBD1. CDR1 and CDR2 (germline): DFQATT, SNEGSKA (reference sequence). The CDR3 consists of 11 residues. V lost 5 bases to trimming and J lost 5 bases; unmatched junction nucleotides: 3. DNA for the CDR3: TGCAGTGCTGGAGGACAGGACGAGCAGTACTTC. It yields the protein CSAGGQDEQYF.

V and J are TRBV14 and TRBJ2-7; either TRBD1 or TRBD2 may supply D (6 bases each). Germline values: CDR1 SGHDN, CDR2 FVKESK. The V gene lost 3 bases and the J gene lost 6 bases, with 15 bases spanning the gap. The CDR3 length is 14 residues. CDR3 in amino acids: CASSQVQGGIEQYF. CDR3 nucleotide sequence: TGTGCCAGCAGCCAGGTACAGGGAGGTATCGAGCAGTACTTC.

The chain has TRBV11-2 and TRBJ1-6, with a tentative D call TRBD1 (5 bases). This CDR3 region has 14 residues. CDR1 and CDR2 (germline): SGHAT, FQNNGV. Trimming shortened V by 5 bases and J by 8 bases, and 13 bases separated the two germline ends. The CDR3 reads CASSRGQGYSPLHF. CDR3 in DNA: TGTGCCAGCAGCCGGGGCCAGGGCTATTCACCCCTCCACTTT.

CDR3 nucleotide sequence: TGTGCCAGCAGTGCCGGAAGCGGGGGGGGCACAGATACGCAGTATTTT. This sequence encodes CASSAGSGGGTDTQYF. V gene TRBV2 combines with J gene TRBJ2-3; the match to TRBD2 covers 10 bases. CDR3 length: 16 residues. With 4 bases clipped from V and 1 base from J, the junction kept 5 bases outside the gene matches. Germline loops: CDR1 SNHLY, CDR2 FYNNEI.

This clone showed up just a few times. The V gene is TRBV6-5, the J gene TRBJ2-7; D uncertain. Germline V gene sequence: CDR1 MNHEY, CDR2 SVGAGI. There are 14 residues in the CDR3. Deletions cut 6 bases from V and 4 bases from J, with 16 bases between. CDR3 protein: CASRTTLPPYEQYF. In DNA form, the CDR3 reads TGTGCCAGCAGAACTACCCTCCCACCATACGAGCAGTACTTC.

The gene calls are TRBV29-1 and TRBJ2-1; D not certain. V lost 6 bases and J lost 6, with 12 bases in between. This CDR3 has 12 amino acids. Germline CDR1 is SQVTM and CDR2 is ANQGSEA. CDR3 bases: TGCAGCGTACTTATCTCTCTCAATGAGCAGTTCTTC. Residues: CSVLISLNEQFF.

The chain is built from TRBV19 and TRBJ1-1, with TRBD1 as a possible D gene (6 bases). The CDR3 is 14 amino acids. Trimming shortened V by 5 bases and J by 3 bases, and 13 bases separated the two germline ends. CDR1 is LNHDA and CDR2 is SQIVND in the germline V gene (reference sequence). CDR3 DNA sequence: TGTGCCAGTAGTGTCAGGGGCCTGGACACTGAAGCTTTCTTT. This encodes CASSVRGLDTEAFF. The whole variable domain, filled in from reference TRBV19 and TRBJ1-1, reads DGGITQSPKYLFRKEGQNVTLSCEQNLNHDAMYWYRQDPGQGLRLIYYSQIVNDFQKGDIAEGYSVSREKKESFPLTVTSAQKNPTAFYLCASSVRGLDTEAFFGQGTRLTVV.